This T cell receptor (beta chain) was captured by sequencing in a study of T cell responses to AZD1222 COVID-19 vaccine. Findings of the study overall: Repertoire sampling was restricted to post-peak T cell response timepoints. Donors in the cohort were predominantly white British and more often female, and clonal diversity was possibly underestimated. The study identified only six AZD1222 recipients as seropositive at baseline. Regions left unmutated in variants are reportedly the target of nearly half of spike-specific TCRs.

This CDR3 is 15 amino acids long. Trimming shortened V by 0 bases and J by 5 bases, and 13 bases separated the two germline ends. Germline-derived CDR1 and CDR2 are MNHEY and SVGAGI. Method: immunoSEQ multiplex PCR; TCRdb's copy keeps in-frame clones and lacks some. Among about 42,000 clones, approximately 88% were seen once, and the ten largest hold 25%. In regard to this clone: No antigen is known for it.

This clonotype was sampled from an adult who received the AZD1222 COVID-19 vaccine. The V gene is TRBV6-5, the J gene TRBJ1-1; D not resolved. The input for sequencing was peripheral blood, taken 28 days after the second AZD1222 dose. This CDR3 is CASSYSRPPGTEAFF. CDR3 nucleotide sequence: TGTGCCAGCAGTTACTCGAGGCCCCCCGGGACTGAAGCTTTCTTT.